The rows below give T cell receptor beta chains drawn from one sample of a study of blood T cell repertoires in COVID-19. Profiling relied on immunoSEQ multiplex PCR, and the TCRdb table lists in-frame clones only, not all of them. Among almost 250,000 clones, around nine tenths were seen once, and the ten largest hold under 2%. Sequenced material: peripheral blood. The receptors were gathered from a woman aged 60-70 years who had recovered from COVID-19. Each CDR3 is given with its conserved first and last residue. Each record gives: clone size, J gene, D gene, V gene, CDR3 protein, CDR3 DNA. D genes are given only for firm matches. Clone size is stated in some rows and not others, as once, few, many or a class when expanded.

NA	TRBJ1-1	NA	TRBV27	CASQAGGATVSDTEAFF	TGTGCCAGCCAGGCGGGGGGGGCTACGGTATCGGACACTGAAGCTTTCTTT
NA	TRBJ1-1	TRBD1	TRBV28	CASSFPLGRGRNTEAFF	TGTGCCAGCAGTTTCCCGTTGGGCAGGGGGAGAAACACTGAAGCTTTCTTT
NA	TRBJ1-4	NA	TRBV7-2	CASSLPKGGGEKLFF	TGTGCCAGCAGCTTACCCAAAGGTGGGGGGGAAAAACTGTTTTTT
NA	TRBJ1-1	NA	TRBV19	CASSFLRARNTEAFF	TGTGCCAGTAGTTTTCTGAGGGCCCGGAACACTGAAGCTTTCTTT
NA	TRBJ1-2	NA	TRBV7-6	CASSRDGVGYGYTF	TGTGCCAGCAGCCGGGATGGGGTGGGCTATGGCTACACCTTC
NA	TRBJ1-1	NA	TRBV4-1	CASSQMTAMNTEAFF	TGCGCCAGCAGCCAAATGACAGCCATGAACACTGAAGCTTTCTTT
NA	TRBJ2-7	NA	TRBV10-3	CAITGGGDYEQYF	TGTGCCATCACCGGCGGCGGGGACTACGAGCAGTACTTC
NA	TRBJ1-2	TRBD1	TRBV5-1	CASSRTLTGEVGYTF	TGCGCCAGCAGCCGCACGCTAACAGGGGAGGTTGGCTACACCTTC
NA	TRBJ2-3	TRBD2	TRBV4-3	CASSQDGAGAAVRVTQYF	TGCGCCAGCAGCCAAGATGGAGCGGGGGCGGCGGTGCGGGTTACGCAGTATTTT
NA	TRBJ2-2	TRBD2	TRBV7-6	CASSRTSGGPQAGELFF	TGTGCCAGCAGCCGGACTAGCGGGGGGCCCCAGGCCGGGGAGCTGTTTTTT
NA	TRBJ1-1	NA	TRBV6-5	CASINRVRTEAFF	TGTGCCAGCATTAACCGGGTCCGGACTGAAGCTTTCTTT
NA	TRBJ2-5	TRBD2	TRBV5-1	CASSFFGGEETQYF	TGCGCCAGCAGCTTTTTCGGGGGGGAAGAGACCCAGTACTTC
NA	TRBJ2-7	NA	TRBV3-1/TRBV3-2	CASSTRQVSYEQYF	TGTGCCAGCAGCACTCGACAGGTCTCCTACGAGCAGTACTTC
NA	TRBJ1-3	TRBD1	TRBV6-5	CASRDRGSNTIYF	TGTGCCAGCAGGGACAGGGGTTCTAACACCATATATTTT
NA	TRBJ2-6	NA	TRBV7-9	CASTSRGTSGANVLTF	TGTGCCAGCACTTCCAGGGGCACCTCTGGGGCCAACGTCCTGACTTTC
few	TRBJ1-3	TRBD1	TRBV7-8	CASSSTIPGQGGGNTIYF	TGTGCCAGCAGCTCCACAATTCCTGGACAGGGGGGAGGAAACACCATATATTTT
NA	TRBJ1-2	TRBD1	TRBV6-5	CASSSLGQFHYGYTF	TGTGCCAGCAGTTCCCTGGGACAGTTCCACTATGGCTACACCTTC
NA	TRBJ1-4	TRBD1	TRBV5-1	CASSWGDRGGEKLFF	TGCGCCAGCAGCTGGGGAGACAGGGGAGGTGAAAAACTGTTTTTT
NA	TRBJ1-2	TRBD1	TRBV6-5	CASRQGQGYGYTF	TGTGCCAGCAGGCAGGGACAGGGCTATGGCTACACCTTC
NA	TRBJ2-2	TRBD1	TRBV19	CASSWDRGPGELFF	TGTGCCAGTAGTTGGGACAGGGGTCCCGGGGAGCTGTTTTTT
NA	TRBJ1-5	NA	TRBV7-8	CASSLVGRDNHQPQHF	TGTGCCAGCAGCTTAGTTGGCAGGGACAATCATCAGCCCCAGCATTTT
NA	TRBJ2-7	NA	TRBV29-1	CSVGPKGQTYEQYF	TGCAGCGTGGGGCCTAAAGGTCAAACCTACGAGCAGTACTTC
NA	TRBJ2-2	NA	TRBV4-3	CASSQGGGGGRGELFF	TGCGCCAGCAGCCAAGGCGGGGGCGGGGGTCGTGGGGAGCTGTTTTTT
NA	TRBJ1-4	TRBD1	TRBV9	CASSANTGGFGEKLFF	TGTGCCAGCAGCGCGAATACAGGGGGCTTTGGTGAAAAACTGTTTTTT
NA	TRBJ2-7	NA	TRBV9	CASSVGTDPSYEQYF	TGTGCCAGCAGCGTAGGGACAGATCCCTCCTACGAGCAGTACTTC
NA	TRBJ2-3	NA	TRBV24-1	CATGEDGRTDTQYF	TGTGCCACCGGGGAGGACGGTCGCACAGATACGCAGTATTTT
few	TRBJ2-7	TRBD1	TRBV7-7	CASSARSGQGIGQYF	TGTGCTAGCAGCGCGAGGTCCGGACAGGGGATTGGGCAGTACTTC
NA	TRBJ2-4	TRBD2	TRBV5-1	CASSLGRRMGGGENIQYF	TGCGCCAGCAGCTTGGGAAGGAGAATGGGCGGGGGTGAAAACATTCAGTACTTC
NA	TRBJ2-2	TRBD1	TRBV5-1	CASSKMGQGTGELFF	TGCGCCAGCAGCAAAATGGGACAGGGCACCGGGGAGCTGTTTTTT
NA	TRBJ2-1	TRBD1	TRBV5-8	CASSSPGQGYNEQFF	TGTGCCAGCAGCTCACCGGGACAGGGTTACAATGAGCAGTTCTTC
NA	TRBJ2-1	NA	TRBV2	CASRRAESSSYNEQFF	TGTGCCAGCAGGCGGGCCGAGAGTAGCTCCTACAATGAGCAGTTCTTC
few	TRBJ1-5	NA	TRBV6-6	CASSYVGGENQPQHF	TGTGCCAGCAGTTACGTCGGGGGGGAAAATCAGCCCCAGCATTTT
NA	TRBJ2-2	NA	TRBV5-1	CASSLVLGGNTGELFF	TGCGCCAGCAGCTTGGTGTTGGGGGGGAACACCGGGGAGCTGTTTTTT
once	TRBJ2-1	NA	TRBV27	CASTAAGSNEQFF	TGTGCCAGCACCGCGGCAGGGTCCAATGAGCAGTTCTTC
once	TRBJ2-2	TRBD2	TRBV2	CASTGLAGFAGELFF	TGTGCCAGCACGGGACTAGCGGGGTTCGCCGGGGAGCTGTTTTTT
NA	TRBJ1-5	TRBD1	TRBV28	CASRTRTGATNQPQHF	TGTGCCAGCAGAACTCGGACAGGGGCCACCAATCAGCCCCAGCATTTT
NA	TRBJ2-1	NA	TRBV5-8	CASSLGGQTYNEQFF	TGTGCCAGCAGCTTGGGGGGGCAAACCTACAATGAGCAGTTCTTC
NA	TRBJ2-7	NA	TRBV5-1	CASSLSRVGEQYF	TGCGCCAGCAGCTTGTCGAGGGTGGGGGAGCAGTACTTC
NA	TRBJ1-5	NA	TRBV6-5	CAGKTGNQPQHF	TGTGCCGGAAAAACAGGGAATCAGCCCCAGCATTTT
NA	TRBJ1-2	TRBD1	TRBV7-2	CASSLRRARDRQYGYTF	TGTGCCAGCAGCCTCCGTCGGGCCCGGGACAGACAGTATGGCTACACCTTC
NA	TRBJ1-1	NA	TRBV27	CASSQGRGIGEAFF	TGTGCCAGCAGCCAAGGAAGGGGAATTGGTGAAGCTTTCTTT
NA	TRBJ2-5	TRBD2	TRBV7-8	CASSLEPRGGRETQYF	TGTGCCAGCAGCTTAGAACCGCGGGGGGGCCGGGAGACCCAGTACTTC
NA	TRBJ1-5	NA	TRBV5-8	CASSLVRGRGQPQHF	TGTGCCAGCAGCTTGGTTAGGGGCCGAGGACAGCCCCAGCATTTT
NA	TRBJ2-2	NA	TRBV3-1/TRBV3-2	CASTDRDFANTGELFF	TGTGCCAGCACGGACCGGGACTTTGCGAACACCGGGGAGCTGTTTTTT
NA	TRBJ1-3	NA	TRBV19	CASMEQGDTIYF	TGTGCCAGTATGGAACAGGGTGACACCATATATTTT
once	TRBJ1-2	NA	TRBV29-1	CSVEVTREGGYTF	TGCAGCGTTGAAGTGACCAGGGAGGGTGGCTACACCTTC
NA	TRBJ1-6	NA	TRBV9	CASSVDTRDSPLHF	TGTGCCAGCAGCGTAGATACCAGGGATTCACCCCTCCACTTT
NA	TRBJ2-1	TRBD1	TRBV18	CASSPRIAAGTVNNEQFF	TGTGCCAGCTCACCAAGAATCGCAGCCGGGACAGTCAACAATGAGCAGTTCTTC
few	TRBJ2-2	TRBD2	TRBV11-2	CASSLDVAGGTGELFF	TGTGCCAGCAGCTTAGACGTAGCGGGGGGCACCGGGGAGCTGTTTTTT
NA	TRBJ1-1	NA	TRBV2	CASRQTHQGLAEAFF	TGTGCCAGCAGGCAGACGCATCAGGGATTGGCTGAAGCTTTCTTT
once	TRBJ1-6	NA	TRBV5-1	CASSWGQGNNSPLHF	TGCGCCAGCAGCTGGGGACAAGGGAATAATTCACCCCTCCACTTT
NA	TRBJ2-3	TRBD1	TRBV7-8	CASSLVTGGDTDTQYF	TGTGCCAGCAGCTTAGTGACAGGGGGCGACACAGATACGCAGTATTTT
NA	TRBJ2-2	TRBD2	TRBV3-1/TRBV3-2	CASSGPSGGSNTGELFF	TGTGCCAGCAGCGGCCCTAGCGGGGGTTCGAACACCGGGGAGCTGTTTTTT
NA	TRBJ2-3	TRBD1	TRBV28	CASQQGFGTDTQYF	TGTGCCAGTCAACAGGGGTTTGGCACAGATACGCAGTATTTT